The 27 T cell receptor beta chains presented below share a single source sample, sequenced in a study of cytomegalovirus exposure and HLA in healthy donors. The PCR employed 60 Vbeta primers together with 13 Jbeta primers. Clones were sequenced by immunoSEQ multiplex PCR, and TCRdb holds only the in-frame ones, with some missing. The sample carries 100,000 to 150,000 clones, over 70% recorded once. The sequencing sample was made of PBMCs. These receptors were taken from a woman aged 55 to 70 in good health and CMV-seropositive.

The chain joins TRBV7-3 to TRBJ2-5; D perhaps matches TRBD1 (6 bases). V lost 3 bases to trimming and J lost 4 bases, with 15 bases between them. The CDR3 runs 15 residues. Germline V CDR1 and CDR2: SGHTA, FQGTGA. The DNA of the CDR3 is TGTGCCAGCAGCTTTCAGGACAGCCCGGGAGAGACCCAGTACTTC. It encodes CASSFQDSPGETQYF. Together with reference TRBV7-3 and TRBJ2-5, the CDR3 gives the full variable domain: GAGVSQTPSNKVTEKGKYVELRCDPISGHTALYWYRQSLGQGPEFLIYFQGTGAADDSGLPNDRFFAVRPEGSVSTLKIQRTERGDSAVYLCASSFQDSPGETQYFGPGTRLLVL.

The chain employs TRBV27 and TRBJ1-2; D gene unclear. The CDR3 sequence is 14 residues long. In germline, CDR1 is MNHEY, CDR2 SMNVEV (reference sequence). Trimming left V 3 bases short and J 3 bases short, with 11 bases between. The CDR3 coding sequence is TGTGCCAGCAGTTTTGGGAGATCGGACTATGGCTACACCTTC. It is translated as CASSFGRSDYGYTF.

This rearrangement joins TRBV7-8 to TRBJ2-7; 9 nucleotides match TRBD1. V trimming: 9 bases; J trimming: 1 base; junction bases outside the gene matches: 7. Germline loops: CDR1 SGHVS, CDR2 FQNEAQ. CDR3 length: 14 amino acids. CDR3 sequence (DNA): TGTGCCAGTAGGACCGGGACAGGGTCCTACGAGCAGTACTTC. The encoded protein is CASRTGTGSYEQYF.

This clone was found a few times. The CDR3 coding sequence is TGCGCCAGCAGCTTGTCTTTCGGGACAGGGATCACTGAAGCTTTCTTT. It yields the protein CASSLSFGTGITEAFF. This chain connects TRBV5-1 to TRBJ1-1, with 9 bases identical to TRBD1. Germline assignment: CDR1 SGHRS and CDR2 YFSETQ. V shed 1 base and J 4 bases; nucleotides not matched to a gene: 8. The CDR3 has 16 amino acids.

The V and J genes are TRBV5-5 and TRBJ1-2; TRBD1 might be the D (5 bases). The length of the CDR3 is 14 residues. With 4 bases removed from V and 4 bases from J, the gap between germline ends came to 14 bases. Germline lookup yields CDR1 SGHKS and CDR2 YYEKEE (reference sequence). The DNA of the CDR3 is TGTGCCAGCAGCCCCAAGGACACTGTCTATGGCTACACCTTC. Translated, it gives CASSPKDTVYGYTF.

This chain uses TRBV18 with TRBJ1-1; 9 bases align to TRBD1. Germline CDR1 and CDR2: KGHSH and LQKENI. The CDR3 is 15 residues long. With 3 bases clipped from V and 8 bases from J, the junction kept 10 bases outside the gene matches. The CDR3 DNA reads TGTGCCAGCTCACCTCGACAGGGGGGTGGGGAAGAAGCTTTCTTT. It encodes CASSPRQGGGEEAFF.

This chain links TRBV27 with TRBJ2-2, with TRBD1 matching over 7 bases. The CDR3 totals 16 residues. Germline V CDR1 and CDR2: MNHEY, SMNVEV (reference sequence). V lost 6 bases, J lost 4 bases, and 11 bases stayed unmatched. The CDR3 here is CASRATGEATTGELFF. CDR3 nucleotides: TGTGCCAGCAGAGCTACAGGGGAAGCAACCACCGGGGAGCTGTTTTTT.

J is TRBJ1-2 and V is TRBV5-4, with D perhaps matching TRBD1 (6 bases). Germline CDR1 SGHNT, CDR2 YYREEE (reference sequence). CDR3 size: 15 residues. V was clipped by 0 bases and J by 4 bases, with 13 bases between them. The CDR3 spells CASSLGAGDIYGYTF. CDR3 coding DNA: TGTGCCAGCAGCTTGGGGGCAGGGGATATCTATGGCTACACCTTC.

This clone was recorded a few times. The gene calls are TRBV7-2 and TRBJ2-7, with 7 bases lining up with TRBD2. The CDR3 length is 15 residues. V was clipped by 5 bases and J by 3 bases; unmatched bases: 10. Germline V gives CDR1 SGHTA, CDR2 FQGNSA. The CDR3 loop is CASSRRWGGDYEQYF. The CDR3 nucleotides are TGTGCCAGCAGCCGCAGGTGGGGGGGAGACTACGAGCAGTACTTC.

V is TRBV10-2 and J is TRBJ1-1; D is perhaps TRBD1 (6 bases). Trimming cost V 3 bases and J 7 bases, with 12 bases left between them. Germline V gene lookup returns CDR1 WSHSY and CDR2 SAAADI. The CDR3 is 13 residues long. Written as DNA, the CDR3 is TGCGCCAGCAGTGATCGGCGGACAGATGAAGCTTTCTTT. This codes for CASSDRRTDEAFF.

This rearrangement joins TRBV11-2 to TRBJ1-1, with TRBD1 as a possible D gene (5 bases). This CDR3 is 16 amino acids long. Germline V lookup: CDR1 SGHAT, CDR2 FQNNGV. The V end lost 4 bases, the J end lost 1 base, and 16 bases lay between the germline ends. DNA of the CDR3: TGTGCCAGCAGCTCCGTTGTGGGGAGGGGGAACACTGAAGCTTTCTTT. Translating gives CASSSVVGRGNTEAFF. The full variable domain, completed using reference TRBV11-2 and TRBJ1-1, is EAGVAQSPRYKIIEKRQSVAFWCNPISGHATLYWYQQILGQGPKLLIQFQNNGVVDDSQLPKDRFSAERLKGVDSTLKIQPAKLEDSAVYLCASSSVVGRGNTEAFFGQGTRLTVV.

The rearrangement joins TRBV9 to TRBJ1-1; tentatively, D is TRBD1 (6 bases). Germline V gene lookup returns CDR1 SGDLS and CDR2 YYNGEE. V shed 3 bases and J shed 4 bases, with 13 bases lying between them. This CDR3 has 14 residues. CDR3 region: CASSGTGLGTEAFF. In DNA, the CDR3 is TGTGCCAGCAGCGGAACAGGGTTAGGCACTGAAGCTTTCTTT. The whole variable domain, filled in from reference TRBV9 and TRBJ1-1, reads DSGVTQTPKHLITATGQRVTLRCSPRSGDLSVYWYQQSLDQGLQFLIQYYNGEERAKGNILERFSAQQFPDLHSELNLSSLELGDSALYFCASSGTGLGTEAFFGQGTRLTVV.

As regards this clone: The junction departs from germline at one end; a sequencing error may be responsible. The rearrangement links TRBV7-9 to TRBJ2-2, with 10 bases identical to TRBD1. The CDR3 length is 16 residues. Germline CDR1 and CDR2: SEHNR and FQNEAQ (reference sequence). The CDR3 DNA reads TGTTCCAGCAGCTACCGGGACAGGGGCTGGACCGGGGAGCTGTTTTTT. Translation gives CSSSYRDRGWTGELFF.

The rearrangement links TRBV6-6 to TRBJ1-2, with 8 bases matching TRBD1. Germline CDR1 MNHNY, CDR2 SVGAGI (reference sequence). Trimming removed 6 bases from V and 8 bases from J; junction bases left unmatched: 11. This CDR3 region has 14 residues. In nucleotides, the CDR3 is TGTGCCAGCAGCCAACGCTCGACAGGGGAGGGCTACACCTTC. Amino acids: CASSQRSTGEGYTF.

By share, this clone ranks as medium-sized. This rearrangement joins TRBV2 to TRBJ2-7; 7 bases are a match to TRBD1. Losses at the gene ends were 11 bases for V and 0 bases for J; bases not matched to a gene: 7. Looked up from germline, CDR1 is SNHLY and CDR2 is FYNNEI. The CDR3 contains 13 residues. The CDR3 reads CAVTGTDSYEQYF. CDR3 in DNA: TGTGCCGTAACCGGGACAGACTCCTACGAGCAGTACTTC.

The chain recombines TRBV5-4 with TRBJ2-6; 8 bases line up with TRBD1. Germline CDR1 is SGHNT and CDR2 is YYREEE (reference sequence). The CDR3 loop spans 17 amino acids. Trimming at V came to 6 bases and at J to 0 bases, leaving 8 bases not matched to a gene. The DNA for the CDR3 is TGTGCCAGCATACGGACAGGGACCCGCTCTGGGGCCAACGTCCTGACTTTC. Encoded protein: CASIRTGTRSGANVLTF.

This CDR3 is CASSLRQGDTGELFF. In nucleotides, the CDR3 is TGTGCCAGCAGCTTAAGGCAGGGGGATACCGGGGAGCTGTTTTTT. V usage is TRBV7-3 and J usage is TRBJ2-2; TRBD1 agrees at 7 bases. After removal of 1 base from V and 5 bases from J, the junction contained 4 bases not matched to a gene. CDR1 SGHTA and CDR2 FQGTGA come from the germline V gene. The CDR3 contains 15 residues.

This clone has a handful of counts. The chain uses TRBV2 and TRBJ1-1; D is ambiguous. This CDR3 is 13 amino acids long. Germline V gives CDR1 SNHLY, CDR2 FYNNEI. V was shortened by 0 bases and J by 4 bases, with 6 bases between the two germline ends. The CDR3 spells CASSEARSTEAFF. In DNA, the CDR3 is TGTGCCAGCAGTGAAGCGAGGTCCACTGAAGCTTTCTTT.

This rearrangement joins TRBV6-1 to TRBJ1-1, with 8 bases identical to TRBD1. The CDR3 covers 15 residues. Germline assignment: CDR1 MNHNS and CDR2 SASEGT. With V trimmed by 2 bases and J by 5 bases, 7 bases remained unmatched. The CDR3 reads CASSERTGRFTEAFF. The CDR3 DNA sequence: TGTGCCAGCAGTGAACGGACAGGGCGATTTACTGAAGCTTTCTTT.

This rearrangement joins TRBV2 to TRBJ2-5; 9 bases fit TRBD1. Trimming cost V 5 bases and J 13 bases; bases outside gene matches: 17. Germline V lookup: CDR1 SNHLY, CDR2 FYNNEI. CDR3 length: 15 amino acids. CDR3 region: CASSQTGTGSLSWYF. The CDR3 coding sequence is TGTGCCAGCAGTCAAACCGGGACAGGGTCTTTATCTTGGTACTTC.

The chain is built from TRBV27 and TRBJ2-7; D is uncertain. The V gene lost 3 bases and the J gene lost 7 bases, with 13 bases spanning the gap. Germline CDR1 MNHEY, CDR2 SMNVEV (reference sequence). The CDR3 extends over 13 amino acids. The CDR3 loop is CASSLGRLREQYF. The CDR3 coding sequence is TGTGCCAGCAGTTTGGGCAGGTTAAGGGAGCAGTACTTC.

The chain has TRBV6-1 and TRBJ2-5; the D is unclear. The V end was cut by 6 bases, the J end by 5 bases, with 10 bases between. The germline CDR1 and CDR2 sequences are MNHNS and SASEGT. The CDR3 runs to 12 residues. CDR3 bases: TGTGCCAGCAGCCTCGTAGAGGAGACCCAGTACTTC. It codes for CASSLVEETQYF.

As regards this clone: The same CDR3 also results from other DNA sequences found in this sample. This chain joins TRBV7-3 and TRBJ2-5; tentative D call: TRBD1 (5 bases). The CDR3 is made up of 14 amino acids. CDR1 and CDR2 from the germline V gene are SGHTA and FQGTGA. Trimming removed 4 bases at V and 2 bases at J, with 11 bases between. Here the CDR3 DNA reads TGTGCCAGCAGCTCTGCAGGGATTCAAGAGACCCAGTACTTC. Protein sequence: CASSSAGIQETQYF.

V is TRBV2 and J is TRBJ2-2, with a weak D call TRBD2 (5 bases). The germline CDR1 and CDR2 sequences are SNHLY and FYNNEI. With 4 bases removed from V and 6 bases from J, the gap between germline ends came to 6 bases. The CDR3 is 12 residues long. For the CDR3, the DNA is TGTGCCAGCAGTGTCGGGGCCGGGGAGCTGTTTTTT. This sequence encodes CASSVGAGELFF.

The rearrangement uses TRBV7-6 and TRBJ1-2; no reliable D call. CDR3 size: 13 residues. The germline V gene has CDR1 SGHVS and CDR2 FNYEAQ. V shed 1 base and J shed 11 bases, with 14 bases lying between them. DNA for the CDR3: TGTGCCAGCAGCTTAGGAACTGCCTCAGGTTACACCTTC. Translating it yields CASSLGTASGYTF.

This chain links TRBV7-3 with TRBJ2-2, with unresolved D. This CDR3 region has 14 residues. Trimming cost V 1 base and J 0 bases, with 3 bases left between them. Germline V gene lookup returns CDR1 SGHTA and CDR2 FQGTGA. This CDR3 reads CASSLNTNTGELFF. The CDR3 coding sequence is TGTGCCAGCAGCTTAAACACGAACACCGGGGAGCTGTTTTTT. Based on the CDR3 plus reference TRBV7-3 and TRBJ2-2, the full variable domain is GAGVSQTPSNKVTEKGKYVELRCDPISGHTALYWYRQSLGQGPEFLIYFQGTGAADDSGLPNDRFFAVRPEGSVSTLKIQRTERGDSAVYLCASSLNTNTGELFFGEGSRLTVL.

There are many counts of this clone. The CDR3 is CASSFRRTGSQHF. CDR3 DNA: TGTGCCAGCAGCTTTCGTCGGACAGGGAGCCAGCATTTT. The chain employs TRBV5-6 and TRBJ1-5; 8 nucleotides align to TRBD1. Looked up from germline, CDR1 is SGHDT and CDR2 is YYEEEE. This CDR3 region has 13 residues. Germline trimming cut 2 bases from V and 12 bases from J; bases unmatched to any gene: 7.